This T cell receptor beta chain was obtained from a study of T cell repertoires in aging, cancer and after chemotherapy. Rearranged V-D-J TRB sequences were amplified with a mixed TRB-A/B primer pool. TCRdb passed the multiplex PCR reads through MiXCR, listing each CDR3 protein once. This table has under 7,500 distinct CDR3 sequences, roughly a fifth appearing once. The template was genomic DNA from peripheral blood, not RNA. The junction had 3 bases not matched to a gene; V was cut back by 5 bases and J by 0 bases. Germline CDR1 is MNHEY and CDR2 is SVGAGI. The CDR3 loop spans 14 amino acids. This clonotype is medium-sized.

The source of this sequence is a human donor with a blood cancer. V is TRBV6-5 and J is TRBJ2-7, with TRBD1 matching over 8 bases. Sequences were obtained from blood. This CDR3 reads CASSPDRASYEQYF. The CDR3, as DNA: TGTGCCAGCAGTCCGGACAGGGCCTCCTACGAGCAGTACTTC.